The T cell receptor beta chain described here comes from a study of tumor-infiltrating lymphocytes in glioblastoma multiforme (dated by TCRdb to about 2017). About the study as a whole: Whether intratumoral genomic heterogeneity fosters TIL diversity was tested through joint investigation of somatic mutations, TIL diversity and immune response activity.

This clonotype was detected many times. The antigen it recognizes is unknown. No quality values exist for individual bases; no much larger clone is one base distant. For each of the nine to ten tumor samples, the AllPrep DNA/RNA mini kit was used to purify genomic DNA and total RNA simultaneously. OD 260/280 ratios above 1.9 and RNA integrity numbers above 6.5 were observed for all RNA. In the germline V gene, CDR1 corresponds to SNHLY and CDR2 to FYNNEI. The CDR3 goes from the cysteine to the phenylalanine over 17 residues. Just the 51-base CDR3 DNA is kept, in frame starting at base 1. Trimming costs V 4 bases and J 2 bases, and their ends lie 18 bases apart. TCRB libraries were built from RNA via three nested multiplex PCR rounds using a modified ARM-PCR protocol with multiple V-beta primers and a C-beta primer. Starting from 0.5 to 0.55 ug of total RNA, TCRB-specific cDNA was synthesized using ProtoScript II Reverse Transcriptase and a C-beta primer. For the TCRB libraries, no unique molecular identifiers were described. The third PCR added barcodes and adapters over approximately 25 cycles with Deep VentR (exo-) polymerase, followed by gel purification of 250-500 bp bands. An Illumina HiSeq 2500 was used to sequence the TCRB libraries with 250 bp paired-end reads. In the source study's methods: Reads were cleaned with Trimmomatic, merged with FLASH, assigned V, D and J segments with MiGEC, and analyzed with VDJtools. The Shannon-Wiener diversity index, calculated using VDJtools, was used to quantify repertoire diversity. TCRdb handled the public reads itself, with Q25 trimming in fastp and clone calling in MiXCR, and kept productive beta chains. CDR3 protein sequences are deduplicated, and each keeps its most common genes and DNA. The V and J calls were not made by the authors but by TCRdb's processing. The sample table lists about 32,000 distinct CDR3 sequences, under 70% of them with a count of one. The top ten clonotypes cover around 33% of the sample.

The investigation overall reported the following: Because T cells carry unequal numbers of TCR transcripts, RNA-based TCR sequencing may distort clone frequencies. Generalizability is limited because the TCR and somatic mutation analysis included only one glioblastoma patient. The authors noted that sorting T cells into functional subsets, which was not done in the study, would be a future improvement.

The sample taken for sequencing was brain tumor tissue. The sequence joins TRBV2 to TRBJ1-5; TRBD1 is a weak D gene call, 5 bases matching. This TCR came from a male donor with glioblastoma. The CDR3: CASSGDSISVGNQPQHF. The nucleotides are TGTGCCAGCAGTGGGGACTCCATCTCAGTAGGCAATCAGCCCCAGCATTTT.